This section outlines one T cell receptor (beta chain) sequence together with its context. This CDR3 spans 13 amino acids. The V end lost 3 bases, the J end lost 2 bases, and 8 bases lay between the germline ends. CDR1 and CDR2 from the germline V gene are SGDLS and YYNGEE. This sample was taken from a study of cytomegalovirus exposure and HLA in healthy donors. The PCR made use of 60 Vbeta and 13 Jbeta primers. In the authors' methods: Later, roughly 80 million unique TCR beta chains were counted in an analysis, and about 12 million of them were shared. Libraries were prepared by immunoSEQ multiplex PCR; TCRdb keeps only in-frame clonotypes and omits some of them. V and J calls and clone size are given by that table; D and trimming were obtained from the DNA. The table lists around 200,000 clones, more than 65% of them singletons, with roughly 1.6% in the top ten.

The chain uses TRBV9 and TRBJ1-1, with unresolved D. Sequencing was carried out using PBMCs. This receptor was taken from a man aged 50 to 59 in good health and CMV-seronegative. In DNA, the CDR3 is TGTGCCAGCAGCGGGAGGGTTAACACTGAAGCTTTCTTT. As protein: CASSGRVNTEAFF.